Following are 16 T cell receptor beta chains from one sample sequenced in a study of blood T cell repertoires in COVID-19. Assay used: immunoSEQ multiplex PCR; TCRdb lists only in-frame clones, some missing. The sample contains about 440,000 clones, roughly 87% of which appear only once. Sequencing input: PBMCs or T cells enriched from blood (not recorded which). The source of these receptors is a woman younger than 30 with acute COVID-19.

DNA of the CDR3: TGTGCCAGCAGTTCCTCGGGACACTCGAACTATGGCTACACCTTC. Amino acid sequence: CASSSSGHSNYGYTF. This chain uses TRBV28 with TRBJ1-2; D is perhaps TRBD1 (6 bases). The V end was cut by 4 bases, the J end by 2 bases, with 14 bases between. Germline CDR1 MDHEN, CDR2 SYDVKM. The CDR3 loop spans 15 amino acids.

The rearrangement joins TRBV6-5 to TRBJ1-1; D gene uncertain. CDR1 and CDR2 (germline): MNHEY, SVGAGI. V lost 6 bases and J 0 bases, leaving 8 bases between the germline ends. The CDR3 is made up of 13 amino acids. The DNA of the CDR3 is TGTGCCAGCAGATCATCCATGAACACTGAAGCTTTCTTT. It encodes CASRSSMNTEAFF.

The V call is TRBV5-1, the J call TRBJ2-7; 7 nucleotides agree with TRBD2. Germline CDR1 is SGHRS and CDR2 is YFSETQ. This CDR3 spans 14 amino acids. The V and J ends lost 4 bases and 6 bases, in that order; junction bases with no gene match: 10. The CDR3 protein is CASSHDGGFAEQYF. CDR3 DNA: TGCGCCAGCAGCCACGACGGGGGGTTCGCCGAGCAGTACTTC.

This chain links TRBV5-3 with TRBJ1-5, with D unresolved. TRBV5-3 belongs to the ORF category, with a function that is uncertain. CDR3 length equals 14 residues. Trimming left V 0 bases short and J 6 bases short, with 10 bases between. The CDR3 region has the DNA TGTGCCAGAAGCTTGGCTCGGGAGTGTCAGCCCCAGCATTTT. It translates to CARSLARECQPQHF.

This chain joins TRBV10-3 and TRBJ1-1; 9 nucleotides align to TRBD1. Germline CDR1 ENHRY, CDR2 SYGVKD. The CDR3 extends over 13 amino acids. V was clipped by 6 bases and J by 4 bases; unmatched bases: 3. CDR3 sequence: CAIRTGGVTEAFF. The CDR3 nucleotides are TGTGCCATCAGGACAGGGGGTGTCACTGAAGCTTTCTTT.

V usage is TRBV5-5 and J usage is TRBJ2-6, with D hard to call. Germline CDR1 is SGHKS and CDR2 is YYEKEE (reference sequence). This CDR3 has 14 residues. The V and J ends lost 4 bases and 0 bases respectively, with 5 bases between them. The CDR3 DNA reads TGTGCCAGCAGCGACTTCTCTGGGGCCAACGTCCTGACTTTC. Translated: CASSDFSGANVLTF. Complete variable domain (other parts from reference TRBV5-5 and TRBJ2-6): DAGVTQSPTHLIKTRGQQVTLRCSPISGHKSVSWYQQVLGQGPQFIFQYYEKEERGRGNFPDRFSARQFPNYSSELNVNALLLGDSALYLCASSDFSGANVLTFGAGSRLTVL.

The chain links TRBV6-5 to TRBJ2-7, with a tentative D call TRBD1 (6 bases). The CDR3 is 13 residues long. Germline V gene data show CDR1 as MNHEY and CDR2 as SVGAGI. Trimming removed 5 bases at V and 1 base at J, with 9 bases between. CDR3 protein: CASSRDRSYEQYF. The CDR3 coding sequence is TGTGCCAGCAGTCGAGACAGGTCCTACGAGCAGTACTTC.

This chain joins TRBV7-9 and TRBJ2-4, with 9 bases matching TRBD2. V lost 3 bases to trimming and J lost 0 bases; unmatched junction nucleotides: 3. CDR1 is SEHNR, CDR2 FQNEAQ, per germline (reference sequence). The CDR3 is 16 residues long. The DNA for the CDR3 is TGTGCCAGCAGCTTTGGCGGGGGGGCAGCCAAAAACATTCAGTACTTC. It is translated as CASSFGGGAAKNIQYF.

The chain joins TRBV7-9 to TRBJ2-3; D possibly corresponds to TRBD1 (7 bases). Deletions cut 0 bases from V and 5 bases from J, with 9 bases between. Germline CDR1 is SEHNR and CDR2 is FQNEAQ (reference sequence). This CDR3 has 14 amino acids. In DNA, the CDR3 is TGTGCCAGCAGCTTAGCCAGGGGGGTAGATACGCAGTATTTT. It yields the protein CASSLARGVDTQYF.

The V and J genes are TRBV18 and TRBJ1-1; possible D gene TRBD1, 5 bases. V was pared by 3 bases and J by 5 bases, with 19 bases between. The CDR3 is made up of 16 amino acids. Germline-derived CDR1 and CDR2 are KGHSH and LQKENI. Written as DNA, the CDR3 is TGTGCCAGCTCACCCTCGGCCCAGGGTGTAGGAACTGAAGCTTTCTTT. Its protein is CASSPSAQGVGTEAFF.

The rearrangement uses TRBV3-1 (or the pseudogene TRBV3-2) and TRBJ1-2; weak D call: TRBD1 (6 bases). The germline gives CDR1 LGHDT, CDR2 YNNKEL (reference sequence). The CDR3 loop spans 14 amino acids. V dropped 3 bases and J dropped 4 bases, with 12 bases sitting between them. In DNA form, the CDR3 reads TGTGCCAGCAGCCATGAGGGGGACATCTATGGCTACACCTTC. Its translation is CASSHEGDIYGYTF.

V and J are TRBV9 and TRBJ1-6, with D unresolved. The V end was cut by 0 bases, the J end by 6 bases, with 16 bases between. This CDR3 has 17 amino acids. Germline assignment: CDR1 SGDLS and CDR2 YYNGEE. The DNA of the CDR3 is TGTGCCAGCAGCGTAGAGGGAGCCTTGAAATCTAATTCACCCCTCCACTTT. It translates to CASSVEGALKSNSPLHF.

The rearrangement uses TRBV7-8 and TRBJ1-3; 8 nucleotides agree with TRBD1. Germline loops: CDR1 SGHVS, CDR2 FQNEAQ. V was pared by 5 bases and J by 2 bases, with 8 bases of the junction left unmatched. This CDR3 is 16 amino acids long. The CDR3 nucleotides are TGTGCCAGCAGCGTCAGGACAGGGTTGCCTGGAAACACCATATATTTT. Translation: CASSVRTGLPGNTIYF. Variable domain in full (rest from reference TRBV7-8 and TRBJ1-3): GAGVSQSPRYKVAKRGQDVALRCDPISGHVSLFWYQQALGQGPEFLTYFQNEAQLDKSGLPSDRFFAERPEGSVSTLKIQRTQQEDSAVYLCASSVRTGLPGNTIYFGEGSWLTVV.

The rearrangement joins TRBV5-5 to TRBJ2-3, with 7 bases lining up with TRBD1. Germline values: CDR1 SGHKS, CDR2 YYEKEE (reference sequence). Trimming cost V 0 bases and J 4 bases; bases outside gene matches: 2. The CDR3 spans 14 residues. CDR3 loop: CASSLAQGADTQYF. In DNA form, the CDR3 reads TGTGCCAGCAGCTTGGCGCAGGGGGCAGATACGCAGTATTTT.

This clone was recorded once. The chain carries TRBV9 and TRBJ2-2, with D perhaps matching TRBD1 (6 bases). Trimming pared 6 bases from V and 4 bases from J, leaving 16 bases between. From germline, CDR1 is SGDLS and CDR2 YYNGEE. The CDR3 runs to 15 residues. DNA of the CDR3: TGTGCCAGCATGGGTAGGGGGAGTACCACCGGGGAGCTGTTTTTT. It translates to CASMGRGSTTGELFF.

This clone is a singleton in its sample. The J gene is TRBJ2-1, the V gene TRBV18; 7 bases map to TRBD2. Germline V CDR1 and CDR2: KGHSH, LQKENI. This CDR3 has 13 residues. V lost 5 bases, J lost 3 bases, and 1 base stayed unmatched. CDR3 region: CASSGGDYNEQFF. The DNA for the CDR3 is TGTGCCAGCTCAGGGGGGGACTACAATGAGCAGTTCTTC. Full variable domain (missing parts from reference TRBV18 and TRBJ2-1): NAGVMQNPRHLVRRRGQEARLRCSPMKGHSHVYWYRQLPEEGLKFMVYLQKENIIDESGMPKERFSAEFPKEGPSILRIQQVVRGDSAAYFCASSGGDYNEQFFGPGTRLTVL.